This passage covers 20 T cell receptor beta chains from one sample sequenced in a study of T cell clonality in common variable immunodeficiency (dated by TCRdb to the mid-2010s). Libraries were constructed by the immunoSEQ multiplex PCR assay. The immuneACCESS repertoire file appears here via TCRdb, limited to in-frame rearrangements. These files lack a portion of the clones; in checked studies, under half of the deficit traces to unresolved V genes, and the cause of the others is not known. This sample shows approximately 34,000 clones, and none of them turns up only once. Approximately 4% of the sample is held by the ten biggest clonotypes. The sample was peripheral blood mononuclear cells. The source of these receptors is a person between 18 and 69 years old in good health.

On this clone: The CDR3 extends 3 residues past the end of the read, so its final part is completed from the germline J gene. The chain links TRBV7-3 to TRBJ2-7, with 8 bases that match TRBD2. The germline V gene has CDR1 SGHTA and CDR2 FQGTGA. CDR3 length: 14 amino acids. V shed 5 bases, J shed 2 bases, and the junction held 5 bases outside the gene matches. The part of the CDR3 DNA that was read is TGTGCCAGCAGCCCGGGACTAGGGGCCTACGAG. Its translation: CASSPGLGAYE. The entire CDR3 reads CASSPGLGAYEQYF.

This clone occurred many times. From the germline J gene comes the end of the CDR3, since the read stops 3 residues before it. This chain links TRBV6-4 with TRBJ2-1, with 12 bases identical to TRBD2. The V gene end was trimmed by 0 bases and the J gene end by 7 bases; junction bases not matched to a gene: 1. This CDR3 spans 15 amino acids. Germline values: CDR1 MRHNA, CDR2 SNTAGT. The chain's CDR3 is CASSDSTSGSNEQFF. The part of the CDR3 DNA that was read is TGTGCCAGCAGTGACTCGACTAGCGGGAGTAATGAG.

This clone was seen ten or more times. The read halts 3 residues ahead of the CDR3 end, with the missing end drawn from the germline J gene. The chain is built from TRBV4-1 and TRBJ1-1; a possible D gene is TRBD1 (6 bases). Germline CDR1 is MGHRA and CDR2 is YSYEKL. The CDR3 runs 15 residues. V dropped 4 bases and J dropped 3 bases, with 15 bases sitting between them. The DNA read from the CDR3 is TGCGCCAGCAGCCTCCTTGCAGGGGAGGACACTGAA. It codes for CASSLLAGEDTE. The full CDR3 is CASSLLAGEDTEAFF.

This clone came up many times. The CDR3 extends 3 residues past the end of the read, so its final part is completed from the germline J gene. The chain couples TRBV5-1 to TRBJ2-7, with TRBD1 matching 8 bases. The CDR3 consists of 14 residues. Germline V gives CDR1 SGHRS, CDR2 YFSETQ. V lost 2 bases and J lost 6; bases outside the gene matches: 7. The CDR3 region is CASSFNGQGSEQYF. Partial CDR3 DNA: TGCGCCAGCAGCTTTAACGGACAGGGTTCCGAG. The whole variable domain, remainder taken from reference TRBV5-1 and TRBJ2-7, is KAGVTQTPRYLIKTRGQQVTLSCSPISGHRSVSWYQQTPGQGLQFLFEYFSETQRNKGNFPGRFSGRQFSNSRSEMNVSTLELGDSALYLCASSFNGQGSEQYFGPGTRLTVT.

Of note for this clone: A much bigger clone sits one base away, suggesting this may be a read error. CDR3 sequence: CASSPDDGARLAEGETQYF. The part of the CDR3 DNA that was read is TGTGCCAGCTCACCAGATGACGGGGCAAGACTAGCGGAGGGGGAGACG. The chain uses TRBV18 and TRBJ2-3; 9 bases line up with TRBD2. Read sequence stops 3 residues before the CDR3 end, and the germline J gene provides the missing end. The CDR3 loop spans 19 amino acids. From germline, CDR1 is KGHSH and CDR2 LQKENI.

This clone has a count of ten or more. Read sequence stops 3 residues before the CDR3 end, and the germline J gene provides the missing end. This chain links TRBV2 with TRBJ2-7; perhaps TRBD2 as D (6 bases). Trimming took 6 bases from V and 0 from J, leaving 9 bases between them. CDR3 length: 13 amino acids. Germline values: CDR1 SNHLY, CDR2 FYNNEI. CDR3 in amino acids: CASRLAVSYEQYF. The covered CDR3 bases are TGTGCCAGCAGATTAGCGGTCTCCTACGAG. Using reference TRBV2 and TRBJ2-7 for the parts outside the CDR3, the full variable domain is EPEVTQTPSHQVTQMGQEVILRCVPISNHLYFYWYRQILGQKVEFLVSFYNNEISEKSEIFDDQFSVERPDGSNFTLKIRSTKLEDSAMYFCASRLAVSYEQYFGPGTRLTVT.

Turning to this clone: The CDR3 end lies 3 residues beyond the end of the read and is filled in from the germline J gene. The chain recombines TRBV19 with TRBJ1-4; 7 nucleotides agree with TRBD1. Per the germline V gene, CDR1 is LNHDA and CDR2 is SQIVND (reference sequence). The CDR3 covers 16 residues. This CDR3 reads CASSMTGITYNSPLFF. The covered CDR3 bases are TGTGCCAGTTCTATGACAGGGATCACCTATAATTCACCA. Supplemented by reference TRBV19 and TRBJ1-4, the full variable domain reads DGGITQSPKYLFRKEGQNVTLSCEQNLNHDAMYWYRQDPGQGLRLIYYSQIVNDFQKGDIAEGYSVSREKKESFPLTVTSAQKNPTAFYLCASSMTGITYNSPLFFGSGTQLSVL.

This clone was seen repeatedly, ten times or more. The read terminates 3 residues ahead of where the CDR3 ends, so the germline J gene completes it. This chain connects TRBV19 to TRBJ2-3, with TRBD1 matching 8 bases. The CDR3 runs to 17 residues. V lost 0 bases, J lost 0 bases, and 5 bases stayed unmatched. Per germline, CDR1 LNHDA and CDR2 SQIVND (reference sequence). The DNA read from the CDR3 is TGTGCCAGTAGTATAGATCTGGGGGACAGGAGCACAGATACG. As protein: CASSIDLGDRSTDT. The CDR3 as a whole reads CASSIDLGDRSTDTQYF.

This clone was seen at least ten times. The DNA ends 3 residues before the CDR3 does, and the rest of the CDR3 is filled in from the germline J gene. The genes are TRBV2 and TRBJ2-3, with 7 bases fitting TRBD1. CDR3 size: 15 residues. After removal of 6 bases from V and 3 bases from J, the junction contained 9 bases not matched to a gene. In germline, CDR1 is SNHLY, CDR2 FYNNEI. The CDR3 DNA, read in part, is TGTGCCAGCAGCCCCGGGACAGTCATTACAGATACG. Translated: CASSPGTVITDT. The entire CDR3 protein reads CASSPGTVITDTQYF.

In its sample, this clone was seen many times. The CDR3 end falls 3 residues outside the read, so it is completed with the germline J gene. The rearrangement uses TRBV5-1 and TRBJ1-6; 8 nucleotides match TRBD1. J lost 7 bases, V lost 2 bases, and 2 bases had no gene match. Germline CDR1 reads SGHRS; CDR2 reads YFSETQ. The CDR3 consists of 14 residues. The sequenced CDR3 bases are TGCGCCAGCAGCTTCCAGGGGGCGAATTCACCC. Translating it yields CASSFQGANSP. The entire CDR3 sequence reads CASSFQGANSPLHF.

In this sample, this clone turned up many times. Read sequence stops 3 residues before the CDR3 end, and the germline J gene provides the missing end. The rearrangement uses TRBV5-1 and TRBJ2-1; D is perhaps TRBD2 (6 bases). This CDR3 is 14 amino acids long. Germline CDR1 SGHRS, CDR2 YFSETQ. Trimming pared 0 bases from V and 6 bases from J, leaving 10 bases between. The CDR3 bases that were read are TGCGCCAGCAGCTTGGGTGCGGGGCCCAATGAG. Amino acid sequence: CASSLGAGPNE. In full, the CDR3 is CASSLGAGPNEQFF.

About this clone: The read ends 3 residues shy of where the CDR3 ends; the end is completed using the germline J gene. The chain uses TRBV19 and TRBJ2-2, with D possibly being TRBD1 or TRBD2 (10 bases each). CDR3 length: 19 residues. Germline lookup yields CDR1 LNHDA and CDR2 SQIVND (reference sequence). V was clipped by 5 bases and J by 6 bases, with 28 bases between them. CDR3 region: CASSPRTGGVAGGPGELFF. The CDR3 DNA, read in part, is TGTGCCAGTAGTCCGAGGACAGGGGGAGTAGCGGGAGGACCCGGGGAG.

This clone was counted only a few times. CDR3 protein: CASSFLRVVDNEQFF. CDR3 DNA (partial): TGTGCCAGCAGCTTTCTCAGGGTTGTGGACAATGAG. The chain employs TRBV7-9 and TRBJ2-1, with a weak D call TRBD1 (5 bases). The read stops 3 residues short of the end of the CDR3; the missing end is completed from the germline J gene. V was cut by 3 bases and J by 5 bases, with 14 bases left in between. This CDR3 contains 15 residues. Germline V gene lookup returns CDR1 SEHNR and CDR2 FQNEAQ (reference sequence).

Ten or more counts support this clone. The CDR3 extends 3 residues past the end of the read, so its final part is completed from the germline J gene. The V and J genes are TRBV15 and TRBJ2-2, with 9 bases lining up with TRBD1. Per germline, CDR1 LNHNV and CDR2 YYDKDF (reference sequence). With 4 bases clipped from V and 6 bases from J, the junction kept 3 bases outside the gene matches. The CDR3 has 14 amino acids. This chain's CDR3 is CATSTGTGSGELFF. CDR3 DNA (partial): TGTGCCACCAGCACCGGGACAGGGTCCGGGGAG.

This clone occurred many times. The read gets to within 3 residues of the CDR3 end, and the germline J gene fills in the rest. The gene calls are TRBV24-1 and TRBJ2-3; 10 bases map to TRBD1. Germline V gene lookup returns CDR1 KGHDR and CDR2 SFDVKD. The ends lost 10 bases at V and 6 bases at J; junction bases unmatched: 9. The CDR3 loop spans 14 amino acids. CDR3 loop: CATTGTGVVDTQYF. The CDR3 bases that were read are TGTGCCACTACCGGGACAGGGGTCGTTGATACG.

Comment on this clone: The CDR3 goes on 3 residues after the read ends, and that part is filled in from the germline J gene. The chain employs TRBV5-6 and TRBJ2-7, with D perhaps TRBD1 (7 bases). The CDR3 totals 14 residues. Germline V gene data show CDR1 as SGHDT and CDR2 as YYEEEE. Trimming stripped 2 bases from V and 3 bases from J, with 12 bases between. CDR3 region: CASSLGGGLYEQYF. CDR3 DNA, as far as it was read: TGTGCCAGCAGCTTAGGAGGGGGCCTCTACGAG.

As to this clone: The read finishes 3 residues shy of the CDR3 end, and the germline J gene is used to complete it. The rearrangement joins TRBV2 to TRBJ2-7; the match to TRBD2 covers 9 bases. The junction had 3 bases not matched to a gene; V was cut back by 7 bases and J by 2 bases. Germline-derived CDR1 and CDR2 are SNHLY and FYNNEI. This CDR3 comprises 13 residues. Incomplete CDR3 DNA: TGTGCCAGCACTAGCGGGATAACCTACGAG. It specifies CASTSGITYE. The complete CDR3 sequence is CASTSGITYEQYF.

This clone was seen ten or more times. The read comes to an end 3 residues before the CDR3 does, leaving the germline J gene to fill in the end. The V call is TRBV6-2 or TRBV6-3, the J call TRBJ1-1; 7 positions agree with TRBD1. The CDR3 contains 16 residues. The V gene end was trimmed by 5 bases and the J gene end by 0 bases; junction bases not matched to a gene: 9. In germline, CDR1 is MNHEY, CDR2 SVGEGT. CDR3 bases read: TGTGCCAGCAGTCGTCGGACAGGAGATATGAACACTGAA. Translation gives CASSRRTGDMNTE. The CDR3 as a whole reads CASSRRTGDMNTEAFF.

To note about this clone: The read ends 3 residues before the CDR3 terminus; that terminus is restored from the germline J gene. This chain connects TRBV2 to TRBJ1-5; tentatively, D is TRBD1 (5 bases). Germline assignment: CDR1 SNHLY and CDR2 FYNNEI. Trimming took off 4 bases at V and 2 bases at J, with 9 bases between the two ends. The CDR3 consists of 14 residues. CDR3 in amino acids: CASSVEGGNQPQHF. Partial CDR3 DNA: TGTGCCAGCAGTGTTGAAGGGGGCAATCAGCCC.

This clone was seen repeatedly, ten times or more. The read falls 3 residues short of the CDR3 end, and the missing part is taken from the germline J gene. The genes are TRBV29-1 and TRBJ1-1; TRBD1 is a possible D gene (6 bases). With 7 bases removed from V and 0 bases from J, the gap between germline ends came to 18 bases. The CDR3 runs 15 residues. Germline V gene lookup returns CDR1 SQVTM and CDR2 ANQGSEA. Here the CDR3 reads CSAQQGWGMNTEAFF. The DNA read from the CDR3 is TGCAGCGCTCAACAGGGTTGGGGGATGAACACTGAA.